Each of the 12 T cell receptor beta chains below was sequenced from the same sample in a study of cytomegalovirus exposure and HLA in healthy donors. With 60 Vbeta and 13 Jbeta primers, the PCR was carried out. TCRdb keeps only in-frame clones here, not all; method: immunoSEQ multiplex PCR. This table holds 150,000 to 200,000 clones, approximately 71% found once. Specimen: PBMCs. The receptors were sampled from a girl between 5 and 17 years old in good health and CMV-seronegative.

This sequence joins TRBV6-1 and TRBJ2-1; TRBD2 matches 8 bases. The CDR3 sequence is 16 residues long. CDR1 and CDR2 from the germline V gene are MNHNS and SASEGT. Trimming cost V 4 bases and J 8 bases; bases outside gene matches: 13. CDR3 nucleotide sequence: TGTGCCAGCAGTGTGGAGCGGGGGCCCGGGTTGGATGAGCAGTTCTTC. Translated: CASSVERGPGLDEQFF.

The chain recombines TRBV5-4 with TRBJ2-7, with 9 positions matching TRBD1. V lost 2 bases, J lost 3 bases, and 3 bases stayed unmatched. Germline CDR1 SGHNT, CDR2 YYREEE (reference sequence). CDR3 size: 14 residues. Written as DNA, the CDR3 is TGTGCCAGCAGCTTCGGGACAGGGAGCTACGAGCAGTACTTC. It yields the protein CASSFGTGSYEQYF.

This chain's CDR3 is CASSARQGGDEKLFF. Written as DNA, the CDR3 is TGTGCCAGCAGTGCCCGACAGGGGGGAGATGAAAAACTGTTTTTT. The chain uses TRBV27 and TRBJ1-4, with 9 bases that match TRBD1. The CDR3 has 15 amino acids. Germline V CDR1 and CDR2: MNHEY, SMNVEV (reference sequence). J lost 6 bases, V lost 5 bases, and 7 bases had no gene match.

This rearrangement joins TRBV5-8 to TRBJ1-1; D gene uncertain. Trimming took 3 bases from V and 4 from J, leaving 19 bases between them. CDR1 SGHTS and CDR2 YDEGEE come from the germline V gene. The CDR3 contains 16 residues. CDR3 region: CASSSTLGSRPTEAFF. CDR3 nucleotides: TGTGCCAGCAGCTCGACATTGGGGAGTCGTCCCACTGAAGCTTTCTTT.

The chain couples TRBV18 to TRBJ2-5, with TRBD1 identical over 8 bases. Looked up from germline, CDR1 is KGHSH and CDR2 is LQKENI. CDR3 length: 15 residues. Losses at the gene ends were 4 bases for V and 5 bases for J; bases not matched to a gene: 9. The CDR3 DNA follows: TGTGCCAGCTCACAAAACAGGGGGGTTATGGAGACCCAGTACTTC. This codes for CASSQNRGVMETQYF.

J is TRBJ1-1 and V is TRBV19; tentative D call: TRBD1 (5 bases). CDR1 LNHDA and CDR2 SQIVND come from the germline V gene (reference sequence). The CDR3 spans 12 residues. The V end lost 6 bases, the J end lost 11 bases, and 16 bases lay between the germline ends. DNA for the CDR3: TGTGCCAGTAGCATGGGGCAGTTTTTCGCTTTCTTT. It translates to CASSMGQFFAFF.

The rearrangement links TRBV5-1 to TRBJ2-7; 9 nucleotides align to TRBD1. V lost 3 bases, J lost 2 bases, and 3 bases stayed unmatched. The CDR3 covers 14 residues. CDR1 SGHRS and CDR2 YFSETQ come from the germline V gene. CDR3 residues: CASSSRDRAYEQYF. For the CDR3, the DNA is TGCGCCAGCAGCTCCCGGGACAGGGCCTACGAGCAGTACTTC.

This chain links TRBV19 with TRBJ1-5; D gene ambiguous. The V end was cut by 3 bases, the J end by 4 bases, with 10 bases between. In germline, CDR1 is LNHDA, CDR2 SQIVND (reference sequence). This CDR3 is 14 amino acids long. CDR3 protein: CASSILTANQPQHF. The CDR3 DNA reads as TGTGCCAGTAGTATTCTCACTGCTAATCAGCCCCAGCATTTT. The full variable domain, in which reference TRBV19 and TRBJ1-5 provide the parts outside the CDR3, is DGGITQSPKYLFRKEGQNVTLSCEQNLNHDAMYWYRQDPGQGLRLIYYSQIVNDFQKGDIAEGYSVSREKKESFPLTVTSAQKNPTAFYLCASSILTANQPQHFGDGTRLSIL.

This clone came up a few times. This chain joins TRBV11-3 and TRBJ2-2; D remains ambiguous. The germline V gene encodes CDR1 SGHNT and CDR2 YENEEA. The CDR3 length is 12 residues. The V and J ends lost 2 bases and 4 bases respectively, with 2 bases between them. CDR3 nucleotide sequence: TGTGCCAGCAGCTTACTCACCGGGGAGCTGTTTTTT. It codes for CASSLLTGELFF. The full variable domain, its missing parts supplied by reference TRBV11-3 and TRBJ2-2, is EAGVVQSPRYKIIEKKQPVAFWCNPISGHNTLYWYLQNLGQGPELLIRYENEEAVDDSQLPKDRFSAERLKGVDSTLKIQPAELGDSAVYLCASSLLTGELFFGEGSRLTVL.

CDR3: CASSFDRDETDTQYF. The CDR3 DNA follows: TGTGCCAGCAGCTTCGACAGGGATGAAACAGATACGCAGTATTTT. This chain joins TRBV5-4 and TRBJ2-3, with TRBD1 matching 7 bases. The CDR3 runs 15 residues. The J segment lost 3 bases and the V segment lost 2 bases, leaving 6 bases of the junction unmatched. The germline CDR1 and CDR2 sequences are SGHNT and YYREEE (reference sequence).

This chain joins TRBV29-1 and TRBJ2-1; D gene ambiguous. The germline V gene encodes CDR1 SQVTM and CDR2 ANQGSEA. V was cut by 0 bases and J by 4 bases, with 7 bases left in between. This CDR3 is built from 13 residues. CDR3: CSVEDGRYNEQFF. CDR3 nucleotides: TGCAGCGTTGAAGATGGGCGATACAATGAGCAGTTCTTC.

The chain recombines TRBV10-3 with TRBJ1-2, with 7 bases matching TRBD1. There are 12 residues in the CDR3. The V gene's germline CDR1 is ENHRY and CDR2 SYGVKD. V was clipped by 3 bases and J by 8 bases; unmatched bases: 3. DNA of the CDR3: TGTGCCATCAGTGAACAGGGGAACGGCTACACCTTC. This codes for CAISEQGNGYTF.